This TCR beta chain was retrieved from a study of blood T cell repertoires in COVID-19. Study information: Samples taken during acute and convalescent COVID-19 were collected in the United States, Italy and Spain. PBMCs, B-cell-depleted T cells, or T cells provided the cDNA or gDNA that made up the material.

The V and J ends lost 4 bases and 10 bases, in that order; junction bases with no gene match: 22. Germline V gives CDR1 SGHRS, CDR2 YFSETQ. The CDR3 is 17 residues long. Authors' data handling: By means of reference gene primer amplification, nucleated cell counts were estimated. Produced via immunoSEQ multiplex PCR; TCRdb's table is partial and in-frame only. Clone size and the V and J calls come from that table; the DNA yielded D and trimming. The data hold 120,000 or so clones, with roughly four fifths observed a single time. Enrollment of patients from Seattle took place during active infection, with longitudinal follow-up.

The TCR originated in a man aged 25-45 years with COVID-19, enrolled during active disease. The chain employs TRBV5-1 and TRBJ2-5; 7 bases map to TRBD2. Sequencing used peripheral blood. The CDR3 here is CASSPGGGSSTQVVQYF. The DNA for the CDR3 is TGCGCCAGCAGCCCAGGTGGCGGGAGCTCGACTCAGGTAGTCCAGTACTTC.